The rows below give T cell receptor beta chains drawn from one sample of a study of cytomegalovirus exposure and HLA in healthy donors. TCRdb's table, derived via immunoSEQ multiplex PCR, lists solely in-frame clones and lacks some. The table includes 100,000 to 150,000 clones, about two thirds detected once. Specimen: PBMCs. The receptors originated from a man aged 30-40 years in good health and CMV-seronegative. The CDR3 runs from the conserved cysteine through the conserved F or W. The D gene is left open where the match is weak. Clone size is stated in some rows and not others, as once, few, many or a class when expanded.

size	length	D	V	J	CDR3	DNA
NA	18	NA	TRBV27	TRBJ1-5	CASKKEGRREGFYQPQHF	TGTGCCAGCAAAAAGGAGGGACGGCGGGAGGGTTTTTATCAGCCCCAGCATTTT
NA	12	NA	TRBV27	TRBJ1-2	CASSHAGVGYTF	TGTGCCAGCAGTCACGCGGGGGTCGGCTACACCTTC
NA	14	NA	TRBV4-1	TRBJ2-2	CASSQGAVTGELFF	TGCGCCAGCAGCCAAGGAGCTGTCACCGGGGAGCTGTTTTTT
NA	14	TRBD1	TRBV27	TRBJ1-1	CASSYQGAGTEAFF	TGTGCCAGCAGTTACCAGGGGGCGGGAACTGAAGCTTTCTTT
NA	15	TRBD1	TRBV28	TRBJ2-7	CASSLRGQGVREQYF	TGTGCCAGCAGCCTACGGGGACAGGGTGTCCGCGAGCAGTACTTC
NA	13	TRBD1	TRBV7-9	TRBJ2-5	CASRPPTGWEQYF	TGTGCCAGCAGACCTCCGACAGGGTGGGAGCAGTACTTC
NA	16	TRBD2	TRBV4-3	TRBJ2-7	CASSQERGGGPYEQYF	TGCGCCAGCAGCCAAGAACGCGGCGGGGGGCCCTACGAGCAGTACTTC
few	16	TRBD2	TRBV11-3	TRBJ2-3	CASSLDRLAGTDTQYF	TGTGCCAGCAGCTTAGACCGACTAGCTGGCACAGATACGCAGTATTTT
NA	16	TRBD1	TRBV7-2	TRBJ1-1	CASSTRDRGLYTEAFF	TGTGCCAGCAGCACCCGGGACAGGGGATTATACACTGAAGCTTTCTTT
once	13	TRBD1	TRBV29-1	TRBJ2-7	CSGGQGESYEQYF	TGCAGCGGGGGACAGGGGGAATCCTACGAGCAGTACTTC
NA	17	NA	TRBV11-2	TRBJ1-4	CASSFRGTFTTNEKLFF	TGTGCCAGCAGCTTTAGAGGGACATTCACAACTAATGAAAAACTGTTTTTT
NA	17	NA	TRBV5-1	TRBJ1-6	CASSPQGGGTNNSPLHF	TGCGCCAGCAGCCCTCAAGGGGGAGGGACAAATAATTCACCCCTCCACTTT
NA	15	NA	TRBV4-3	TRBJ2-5	CASSQDLEGAETQYF	TGCGCCAGCAGCCAAGATCTGGAGGGGGCGGAGACCCAGTACTTC
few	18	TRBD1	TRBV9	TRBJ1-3	CASSVHIMDRGKGNTIYF	TGTGCCAGCAGCGTACATATAATGGACAGGGGAAAGGGAAACACCATATATTTT
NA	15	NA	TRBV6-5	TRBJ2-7	CASSPFGGFSYEQYF	TGTGCCAGCAGCCCGTTCGGAGGGTTCTCCTACGAGCAGTACTTC
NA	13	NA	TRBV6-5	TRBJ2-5	CASSSPGVETQYF	TGTGCCAGCAGTTCGCCAGGGGTGGAGACCCAGTACTTC